The clone carrying this T cell receptor beta chain was observed a few times. V was pared by 5 bases and J by 2 bases, with 12 bases of the junction left unmatched. The CDR3 is 17 amino acids. The germline V gene encodes CDR1 MNHNY and CDR2 SVGAGI (reference sequence). The sample is drawn from a study of blood T cell repertoires in COVID-19. The wider study: Specimens from acute and convalescent COVID-19 originated in the United States, Italy and Spain.

Generated by immunoSEQ multiplex PCR, the TCRdb table keeps only in-frame clones and is missing some. This sample yields a few hundred thousand clones, of which more than 70% are seen a single time; less than 4% belongs to the top ten. Sequenced input: peripheral blood. The chain recombines TRBV6-6 with TRBJ2-7; 10 bases line up with TRBD2. This TCR was sampled from a woman aged 18-29 years with acute or convalescent COVID-19. This chain's CDR3 is CASSPSGASGRTYEQYF. The CDR3 DNA follows: TGTGCCAGCAGTCCAAGCGGGGCTAGCGGGAGAACCTACGAGCAGTACTTC.